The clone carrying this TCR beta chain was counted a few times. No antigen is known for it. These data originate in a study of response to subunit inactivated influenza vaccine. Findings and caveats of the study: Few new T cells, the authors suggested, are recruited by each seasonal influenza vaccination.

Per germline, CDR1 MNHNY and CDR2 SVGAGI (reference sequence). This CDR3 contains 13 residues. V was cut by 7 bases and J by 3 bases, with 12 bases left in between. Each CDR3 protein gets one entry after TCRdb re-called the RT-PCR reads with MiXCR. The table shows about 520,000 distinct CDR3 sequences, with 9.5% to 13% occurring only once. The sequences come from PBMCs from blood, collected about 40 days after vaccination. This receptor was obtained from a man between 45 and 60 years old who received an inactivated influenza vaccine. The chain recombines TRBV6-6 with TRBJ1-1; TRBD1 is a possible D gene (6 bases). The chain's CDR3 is CASMVDRYTEAFF. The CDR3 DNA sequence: TGTGCCAGCATGGTGGACAGATACACTGAAGCTTTCTTT.